The 16 T cell receptor beta chains given below trace back to one sample, sequenced in a study of blood T cell repertoires in COVID-19. This table comes from immunoSEQ multiplex PCR, and its TCRdb copy is limited to in-frame clones, with some not included. The sample includes around 250,000 clones, under 90% seen only once; the top ten take roughly 4%. The sequencing input was PBMCs or T cells enriched from blood (not recorded which). Receptor source: a man aged 30 to 39 with acute COVID-19.

In its sample, this clone was seen a few times. This rearrangement joins TRBV6-2 or TRBV6-3 to TRBJ2-7; D is perhaps TRBD1 (6 bases). This CDR3 region has 18 residues. Germline loops: CDR1 MNHEY, CDR2 SVGEGT. V was clipped by 0 bases and J by 0 bases, with 18 bases between them. CDR3 loop: CASSYSVMTNRASYEQYV. The CDR3 DNA sequence: TGTGCCAGCAGTTACTCGGTCATGACGAACAGGGCCTCCTACGAGCAGTACGTC.

The chain links TRBV7-2 to TRBJ2-5; D gene ambiguous. Trimming left V 4 bases short and J 4 bases short, with 10 bases between. From germline, CDR1 is SGHTA and CDR2 FQGNSA. The CDR3 covers 13 residues. The CDR3, as DNA: TGTGCCAGCAGCTCGAGATGGGCAGAGACCCAGTACTTC. It is translated as CASSSRWAETQYF.

The chain combines TRBV6-4 with TRBJ2-1; 8 nucleotides match TRBD2. CDR3 size: 16 residues. Germline loops: CDR1 MRHNA, CDR2 SNTAGT. The ends lost 2 bases at V and 4 bases at J; junction bases unmatched: 7. The CDR3 spells CASSDVSGGNYNEQFF. Written as DNA, the CDR3 is TGTGCCAGCAGTGACGTGAGCGGGGGAAATTACAATGAGCAGTTCTTC.

The CDR3 coding sequence is TGTGCCAGCAGTTTTACAGGGGGCTATGGCTACACCTTC. Translated: CASSFTGGYGYTF. The rearrangement uses TRBV6-5 and TRBJ1-2; 8 positions agree with TRBD1. J lost 4 bases, V lost 4 bases, and 2 bases had no gene match. Germline CDR1 and CDR2: MNHEY and SVGAGI. The CDR3 totals 13 residues.

The chain carries TRBV18 and TRBJ1-4; D not resolved. Trimming stripped 6 bases from V and 4 bases from J, with 15 bases between. The CDR3 length is 15 residues. Germline V CDR1 and CDR2: KGHSH, LQKENI. In nucleotides, the CDR3 is TGTGCCAGCTCCCAGACCGGGGAGGGTAATGAAAAACTGTTTTTT. This gives the protein CASSQTGEGNEKLFF.

This clone occurred a few times. This chain links TRBV5-1 with TRBJ2-5, with 10 nucleotides matching TRBD2. In germline, CDR1 is SGHRS, CDR2 YFSETQ. The length of the CDR3 is 15 residues. V was clipped by 2 bases and J by 5 bases; unmatched bases: 6. CDR3 sequence: CASSFERGGRETQYF. The CDR3, as DNA: TGCGCCAGCAGCTTCGAGCGGGGGGGCCGGGAGACCCAGTACTTC.

The chain recombines TRBV6-5 with TRBJ2-7; 12 bases are shared with TRBD2. V was clipped by 6 bases and J by 2 bases; unmatched bases: 5. The CDR3 has 15 amino acids. Germline assignment: CDR1 MNHEY and CDR2 SVGAGI. Here the CDR3 reads CASRLGLAGTYEQYV. For the CDR3, the DNA is TGTGCCAGCAGACTTGGACTAGCGGGAACCTACGAGCAGTACGTC.

This clone has just a few counts. The J gene is TRBJ1-2, the V gene TRBV19; 10 nucleotides align to TRBD1. Trimming took 5 bases from V and 2 from J; bases not matched to a gene: 11. CDR3 length equals 17 residues. Germline CDR1 is LNHDA and CDR2 is SQIVND (reference sequence). CDR3 sequence (DNA): TGTGCCAGTAGTGCCCCCCACGGGACAGGGGCGAACTATGGCTACACCTTC. Amino acids: CASSAPHGTGANYGYTF.

This clone was seen a handful of times. Other nucleotide sequences from this sample produce the same CDR3. This rearrangement joins TRBV9 to TRBJ1-2; D call uncertain. CDR1 is SGDLS, CDR2 YYNGEE, per germline. The CDR3 length is 12 residues. V was clipped by 0 bases and J by 5 bases, with 5 bases between them. The chain's CDR3 is CASSVDGYGYTF. The CDR3 bases are TGTGCCAGCAGCGTAGACGGTTATGGCTACACCTTC.

This clone has more than one count but fewer than ten. The chain has TRBV10-1 and TRBJ2-7; D may be TRBD1 (5 bases). V was trimmed by 2 bases and J by 2 bases, leaving 13 bases between them. The CDR3 has 15 amino acids. The germline gives CDR1 WNHNN, CDR2 SYGVQD (reference sequence). CDR3: CASSEPRDRAYEQYV. CDR3 nucleotides: TGCGCCAGCAGTGAGCCTCGAGACAGAGCCTACGAGCAGTACGTC.

This chain uses TRBV30 with TRBJ2-1, with 10 bases fitting TRBD1. Germline V gene data show CDR1 as GTSNPN and CDR2 as SVGIG (reference sequence). With 8 bases clipped from V and 6 bases from J, the junction kept 10 bases outside the gene matches. This CDR3 comprises 14 residues. CDR3 sequence (DNA): TGTGCCGGGTACCGGGACAGGGGCTCCAATGAGCAGTTCTTC. Protein sequence: CAGYRDRGSNEQFF.

The J gene is TRBJ2-1, the V gene TRBV19; D ambiguous. This CDR3 contains 13 residues. V was cut by 2 bases and J by 2 bases, with 4 bases left in between. Germline CDR1 is LNHDA and CDR2 is SQIVND (reference sequence). The CDR3 DNA is TGTGCCAGTAGTATACGTACCTACAATGAGCAGTTCTTC. It is translated as CASSIRTYNEQFF.

V gene TRBV18 combines with J gene TRBJ2-1, with D unclear. Germline lookup yields CDR1 KGHSH and CDR2 LQKENI. The CDR3 sequence is 13 residues long. Trimming shortened V by 5 bases and J by 8 bases, and 13 bases separated the two germline ends. The CDR3, as DNA: TGTGCCAGCTCATCTCGTGACAAGGATGAGCAGTTCTTC. This encodes CASSSRDKDEQFF.

The rearrangement links TRBV7-9 to TRBJ1-2; 11 bases are shared with TRBD1. Unmatched junction bases numbered 6, after V lost 0 bases and J lost 0 bases. Germline CDR1 is SEHNR and CDR2 is FQNEAQ (reference sequence). The length of the CDR3 is 18 residues. The CDR3 protein is CASSLALGQGGANYGYTF. The CDR3 region has the DNA TGTGCCAGCAGCTTAGCCTTGGGACAGGGGGGCGCTAACTATGGCTACACCTTC.

The CDR3 coding sequence is TGCAGCGTTGAAGCGTACGAGCAGTACGTC. Translating gives CSVEAYEQYV. The chain couples TRBV29-1 to TRBJ2-7; D unresolved. Germline lookup yields CDR1 SQVTM and CDR2 ANQGSEA. CDR3 size: 10 residues. V was cut by 1 base and J by 4 bases, with 2 bases left in between.

V and J are TRBV6-5 and TRBJ2-1, with 8 bases aligning to TRBD1. This CDR3 contains 16 residues. V was clipped by 0 bases and J by 4 bases; unmatched bases: 5. CDR1 and CDR2 from the germline V gene are MNHEY and SVGAGI. CDR3 DNA sequence: TGTGCCAGCAGTTACTCGGGTGGACAGGGATACAATGAGCAGTTCTTC. Its translation: CASSYSGGQGYNEQFF.